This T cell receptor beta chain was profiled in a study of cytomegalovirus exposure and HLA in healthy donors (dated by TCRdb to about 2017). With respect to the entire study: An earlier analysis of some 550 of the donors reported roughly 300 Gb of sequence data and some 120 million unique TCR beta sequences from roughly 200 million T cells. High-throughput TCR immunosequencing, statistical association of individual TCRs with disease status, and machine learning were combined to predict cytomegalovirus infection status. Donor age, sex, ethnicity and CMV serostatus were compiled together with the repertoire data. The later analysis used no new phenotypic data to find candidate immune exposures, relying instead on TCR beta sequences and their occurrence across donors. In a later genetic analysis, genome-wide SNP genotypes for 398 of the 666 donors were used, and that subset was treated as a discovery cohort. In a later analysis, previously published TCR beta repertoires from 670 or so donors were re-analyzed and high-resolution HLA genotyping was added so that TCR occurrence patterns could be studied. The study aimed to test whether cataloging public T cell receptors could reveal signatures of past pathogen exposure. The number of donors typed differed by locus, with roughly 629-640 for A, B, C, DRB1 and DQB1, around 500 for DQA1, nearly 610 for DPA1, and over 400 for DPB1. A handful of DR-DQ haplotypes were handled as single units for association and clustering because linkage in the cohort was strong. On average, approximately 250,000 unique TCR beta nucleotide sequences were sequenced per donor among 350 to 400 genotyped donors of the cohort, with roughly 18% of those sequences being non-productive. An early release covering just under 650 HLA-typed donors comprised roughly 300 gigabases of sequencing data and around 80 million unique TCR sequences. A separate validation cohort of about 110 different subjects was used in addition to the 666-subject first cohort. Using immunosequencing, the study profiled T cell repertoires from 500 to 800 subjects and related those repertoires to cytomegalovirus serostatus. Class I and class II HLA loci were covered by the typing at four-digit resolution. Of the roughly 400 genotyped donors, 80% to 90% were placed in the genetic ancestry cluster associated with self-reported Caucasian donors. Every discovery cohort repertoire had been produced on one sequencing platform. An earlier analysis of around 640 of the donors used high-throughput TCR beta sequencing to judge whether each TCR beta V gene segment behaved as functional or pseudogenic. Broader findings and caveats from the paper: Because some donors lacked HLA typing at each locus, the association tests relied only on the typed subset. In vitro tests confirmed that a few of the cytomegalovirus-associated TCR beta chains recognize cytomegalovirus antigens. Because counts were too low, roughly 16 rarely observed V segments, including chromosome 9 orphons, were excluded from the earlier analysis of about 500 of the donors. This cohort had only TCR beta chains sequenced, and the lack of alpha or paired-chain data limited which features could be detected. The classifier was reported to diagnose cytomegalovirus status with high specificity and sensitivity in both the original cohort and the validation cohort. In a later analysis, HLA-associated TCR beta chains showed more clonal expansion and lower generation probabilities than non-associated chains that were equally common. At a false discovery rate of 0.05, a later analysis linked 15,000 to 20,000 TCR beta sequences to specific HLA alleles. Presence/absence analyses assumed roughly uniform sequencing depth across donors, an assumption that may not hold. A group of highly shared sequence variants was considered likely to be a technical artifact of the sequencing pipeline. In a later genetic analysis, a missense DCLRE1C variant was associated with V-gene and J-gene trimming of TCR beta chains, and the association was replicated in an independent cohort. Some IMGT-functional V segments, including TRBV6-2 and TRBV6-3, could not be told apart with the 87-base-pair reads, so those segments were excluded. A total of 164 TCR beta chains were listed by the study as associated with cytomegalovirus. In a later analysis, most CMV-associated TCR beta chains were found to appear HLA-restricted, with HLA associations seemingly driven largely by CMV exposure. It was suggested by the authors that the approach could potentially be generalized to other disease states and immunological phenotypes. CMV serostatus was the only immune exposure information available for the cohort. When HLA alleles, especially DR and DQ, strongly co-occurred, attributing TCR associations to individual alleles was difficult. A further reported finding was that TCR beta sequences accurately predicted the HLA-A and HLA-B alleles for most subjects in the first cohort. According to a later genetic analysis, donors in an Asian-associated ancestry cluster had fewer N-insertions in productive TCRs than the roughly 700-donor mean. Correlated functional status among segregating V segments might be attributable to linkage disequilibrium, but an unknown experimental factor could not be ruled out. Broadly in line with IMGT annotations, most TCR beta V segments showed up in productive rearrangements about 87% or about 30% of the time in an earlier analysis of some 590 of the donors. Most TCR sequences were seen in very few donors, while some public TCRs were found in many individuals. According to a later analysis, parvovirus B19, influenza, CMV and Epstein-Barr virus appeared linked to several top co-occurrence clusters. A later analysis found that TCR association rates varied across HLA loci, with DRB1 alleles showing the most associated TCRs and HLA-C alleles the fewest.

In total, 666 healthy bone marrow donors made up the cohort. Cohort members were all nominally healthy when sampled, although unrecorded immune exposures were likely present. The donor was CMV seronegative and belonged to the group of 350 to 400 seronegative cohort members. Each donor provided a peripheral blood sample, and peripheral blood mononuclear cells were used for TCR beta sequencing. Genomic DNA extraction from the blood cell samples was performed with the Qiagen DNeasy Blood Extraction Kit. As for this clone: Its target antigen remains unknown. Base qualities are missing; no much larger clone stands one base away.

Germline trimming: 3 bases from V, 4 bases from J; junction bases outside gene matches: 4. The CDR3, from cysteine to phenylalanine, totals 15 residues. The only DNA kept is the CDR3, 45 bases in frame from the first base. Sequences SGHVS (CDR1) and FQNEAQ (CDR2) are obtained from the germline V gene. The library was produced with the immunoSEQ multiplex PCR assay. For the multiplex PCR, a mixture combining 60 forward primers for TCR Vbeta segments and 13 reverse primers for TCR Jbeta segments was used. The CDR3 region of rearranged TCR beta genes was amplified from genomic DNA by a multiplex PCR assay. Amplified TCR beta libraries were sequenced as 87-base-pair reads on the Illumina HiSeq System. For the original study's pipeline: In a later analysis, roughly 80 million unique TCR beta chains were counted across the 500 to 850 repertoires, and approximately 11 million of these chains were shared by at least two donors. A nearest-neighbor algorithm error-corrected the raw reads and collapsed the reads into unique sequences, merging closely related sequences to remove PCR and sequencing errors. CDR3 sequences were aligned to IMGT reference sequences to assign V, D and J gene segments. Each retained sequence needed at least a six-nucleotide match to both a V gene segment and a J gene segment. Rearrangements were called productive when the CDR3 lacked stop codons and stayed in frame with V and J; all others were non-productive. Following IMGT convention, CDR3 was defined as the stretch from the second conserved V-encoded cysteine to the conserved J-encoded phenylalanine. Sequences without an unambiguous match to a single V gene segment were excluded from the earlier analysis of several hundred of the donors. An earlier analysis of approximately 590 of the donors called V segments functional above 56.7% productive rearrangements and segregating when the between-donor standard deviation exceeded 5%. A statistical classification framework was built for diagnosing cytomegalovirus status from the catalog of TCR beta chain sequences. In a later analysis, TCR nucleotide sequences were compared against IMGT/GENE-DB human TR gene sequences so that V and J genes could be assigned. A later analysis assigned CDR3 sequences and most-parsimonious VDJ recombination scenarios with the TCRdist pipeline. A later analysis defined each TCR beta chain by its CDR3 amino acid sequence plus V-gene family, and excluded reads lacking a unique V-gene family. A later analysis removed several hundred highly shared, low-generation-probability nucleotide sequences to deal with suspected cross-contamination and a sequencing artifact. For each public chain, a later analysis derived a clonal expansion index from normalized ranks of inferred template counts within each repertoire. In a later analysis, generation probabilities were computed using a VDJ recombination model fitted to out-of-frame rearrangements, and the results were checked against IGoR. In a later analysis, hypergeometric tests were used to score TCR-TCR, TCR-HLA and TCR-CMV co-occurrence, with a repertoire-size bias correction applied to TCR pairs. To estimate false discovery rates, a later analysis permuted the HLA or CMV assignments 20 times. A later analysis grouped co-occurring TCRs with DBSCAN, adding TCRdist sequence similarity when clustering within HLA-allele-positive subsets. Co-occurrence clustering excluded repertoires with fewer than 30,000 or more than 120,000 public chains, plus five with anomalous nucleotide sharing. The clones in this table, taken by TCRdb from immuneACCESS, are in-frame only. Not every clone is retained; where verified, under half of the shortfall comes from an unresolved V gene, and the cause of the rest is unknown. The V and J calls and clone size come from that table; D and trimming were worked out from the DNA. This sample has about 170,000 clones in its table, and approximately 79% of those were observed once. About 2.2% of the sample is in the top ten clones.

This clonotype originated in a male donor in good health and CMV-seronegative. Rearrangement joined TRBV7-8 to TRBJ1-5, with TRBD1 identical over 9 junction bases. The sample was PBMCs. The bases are TGTGCCAGCAGCTTCGGGACAGGGCGAAATCAGCCCCAGCATTTT. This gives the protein CASSFGTGRNQPQHF.